This TCR beta chain was observed in a study of post-analysis software for immune sequencing data. Background on the study: Progressive-relapsing, secondary progressive and relapsing-remitting multiple sclerosis were among the disease courses included. Study findings and constraints: Controls showed lower frequencies than patients for roughly five TRBV segments, and TRBV5-6, TRBV5-1 and TRBV20-1 were among these. F measure showed strong co-clustering of same-batch samples.

Germline-derived CDR1 and CDR2 are LNHNV and YYDKDF (reference sequence). With 1 base removed from V and 5 bases from J, the gap between germline ends came to 9 bases. The CDR3 is 14 amino acids. Each TCR beta cDNA library carried unique molecular identifiers. Input of roughly 0.9 to 11 million T cells yielded 550,000 or so cDNA molecules. One entry per CDR3 protein, called by TCRdb with MiXCR from the PCR reads. The sample consists of 700,000 to 900,000 distinct CDR3 sequences, under 60% of them appearing once. This clonotype was counted once. Its antigen is not identified. This TCR was recovered from a girl between 10 and 17 years old with multiple sclerosis. Input material: blood. V gene TRBV15 combines with J gene TRBJ2-1; D is perhaps TRBD1 (5 bases). CDR3: CATSRVGAHNEQFF. The CDR3, as DNA: TGTGCCACCAGCAGAGTAGGGGCCCACAATGAGCAGTTCTTC.